The sequence of this T cell receptor beta chain was determined in a study of shared clonotypes between healthy human individuals. Whole-study results and caveats: Tissues were not sampled, only blood, and their repertoires likely differ. Rarefaction curves obtained for sorted subsets showed sequencing incomplete despite large depth.

The donors were adults (healthy and HIV-negative) with no recent acute infections or vaccinations. The length of the CDR3 is 12 residues. Trimming cost V 10 bases and J 5 bases, with 14 bases left between them. Per the germline V gene, CDR1 is MNHEY and CDR2 is SVGAGI. Authors' analysis steps: Junction-only immunoSEQ data arrived without quality scores, meaning filtering differed. Clones were sequenced by immunoSEQ multiplex PCR, and TCRdb holds only the in-frame ones, with some missing. V, J and clone size were drawn from that table, and D and trimming were deduced from the DNA. The sample gives roughly 1 million clones, approximately 72% of which show up once; about 1.5% is in the top ten. Notes on this clone: No antigen is known for it.

The rearrangement uses TRBV6-5 and TRBJ2-5; D is perhaps TRBD1 or TRBD2 (6 bases each). The sequencing sample was made of memory CD4+ T cells sorted from blood. Subset specified: CD45RA-negative fraction. The receptor was isolated from a man aged 18 to 35 in good health. CDR3 bases: TGTGCCACGGGGGCGGGGTTCGAGACCCAGTACTTC. Amino acids: CATGAGFETQYF.